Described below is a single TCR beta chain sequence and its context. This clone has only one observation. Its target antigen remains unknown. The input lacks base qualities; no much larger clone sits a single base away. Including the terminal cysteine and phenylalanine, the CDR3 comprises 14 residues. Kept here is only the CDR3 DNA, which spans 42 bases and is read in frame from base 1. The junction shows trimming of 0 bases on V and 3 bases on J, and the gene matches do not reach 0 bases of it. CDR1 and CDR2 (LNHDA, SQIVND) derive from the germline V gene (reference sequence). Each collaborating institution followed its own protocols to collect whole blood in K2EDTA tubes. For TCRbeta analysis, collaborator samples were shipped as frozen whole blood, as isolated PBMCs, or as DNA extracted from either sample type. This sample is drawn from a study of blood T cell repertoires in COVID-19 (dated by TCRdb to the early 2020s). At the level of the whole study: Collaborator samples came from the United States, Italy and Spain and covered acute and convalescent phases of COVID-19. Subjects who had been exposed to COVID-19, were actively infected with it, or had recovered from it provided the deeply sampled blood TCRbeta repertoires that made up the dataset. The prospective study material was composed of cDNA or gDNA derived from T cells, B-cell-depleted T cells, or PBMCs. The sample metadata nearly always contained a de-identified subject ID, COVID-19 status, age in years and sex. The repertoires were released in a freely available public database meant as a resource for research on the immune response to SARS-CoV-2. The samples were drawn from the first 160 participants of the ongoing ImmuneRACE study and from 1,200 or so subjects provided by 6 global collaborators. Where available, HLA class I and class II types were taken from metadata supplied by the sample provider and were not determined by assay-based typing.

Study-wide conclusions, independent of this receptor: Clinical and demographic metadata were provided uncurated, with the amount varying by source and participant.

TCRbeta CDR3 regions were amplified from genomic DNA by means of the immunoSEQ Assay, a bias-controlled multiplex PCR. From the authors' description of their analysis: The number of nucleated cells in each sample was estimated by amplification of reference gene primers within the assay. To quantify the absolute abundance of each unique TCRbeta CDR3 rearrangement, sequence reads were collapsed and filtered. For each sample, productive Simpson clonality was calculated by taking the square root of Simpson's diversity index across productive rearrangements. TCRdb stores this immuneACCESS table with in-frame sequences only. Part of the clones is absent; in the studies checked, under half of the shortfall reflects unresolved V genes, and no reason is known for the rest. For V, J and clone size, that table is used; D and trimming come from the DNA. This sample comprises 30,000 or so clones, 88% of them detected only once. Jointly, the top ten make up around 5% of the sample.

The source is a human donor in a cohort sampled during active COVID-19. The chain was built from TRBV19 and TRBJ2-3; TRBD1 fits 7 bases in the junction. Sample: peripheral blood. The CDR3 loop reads CASSIDRGTDTQYF. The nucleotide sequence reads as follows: TGTGCCAGTAGTATAGACAGGGGGACAGATACGCAGTATTTT.